These T cell receptor beta chains were read from a single sample in a study of blood T cell repertoires in COVID-19. Sequencing was performed with immunoSEQ multiplex PCR; in TCRdb, only in-frame clones are kept and a portion is missing. This table holds about 320,000 clones, 90% found once. Material: PBMCs or T cells enriched from blood (not recorded which). The receptors come from a man aged 60 to 69 who had recovered from COVID-19. Each CDR3 is given with its conserved first and last residue. A D gene is named only where the DNA matches it firmly. Only part of the rows carry a size: once, few, many, or a class if the clone is expanded.

d_gene: -
j_gene: TRBJ2-7
v_gene: TRBV25-1
abundance: -
CDR3aa: CASSVESGAGEQYF
CDR3nt: TGTGCCAGCAGTGTCGAATCAGGGGCGGGCGAGCAGTACTTC

d_gene: -
j_gene: TRBJ2-3
v_gene: TRBV5-1
abundance: -
CDR3aa: CASSFQRVTDTQYF
CDR3nt: TGCGCCAGCAGCTTCCAGCGGGTCACAGATACGCAGTATTTT

d_gene: TRBD1
j_gene: TRBJ1-4
v_gene: TRBV29-1
abundance: -
CDR3aa: CSARDRKNEKLFF
CDR3nt: TGCAGCGCGCGGGACAGAAAAAATGAAAAACTGTTTTTT

d_gene: TRBD1
j_gene: TRBJ2-2
v_gene: TRBV25-1
abundance: -
CDR3aa: CASRRKDRDTGELFF
CDR3nt: TGTGCCAGCAGAAGAAAGGACAGGGACACCGGGGAGCTGTTTTTT

d_gene: TRBD1
j_gene: TRBJ2-3
v_gene: TRBV5-1
abundance: -
CDR3aa: CASSTDRVTDTQYF
CDR3nt: TGCGCCAGCAGCACTGACAGGGTAACAGATACGCAGTATTTT

d_gene: TRBD2
j_gene: TRBJ2-7
v_gene: TRBV30
abundance: -
CDR3aa: CAWSSGRRDYEQYF
CDR3nt: TGTGCCTGGAGTAGCGGGAGGCGTGATTACGAGCAGTACTTC

d_gene: -
j_gene: TRBJ1-5
v_gene: TRBV27
abundance: -
CDR3aa: CASSLSGRSQPQHF
CDR3nt: TGTGCCAGCAGTTTATCAGGGAGGTCTCAGCCCCAGCATTTT

d_gene: -
j_gene: TRBJ1-1
v_gene: TRBV19
abundance: -
CDR3aa: CASSKEGLHTEAFF
CDR3nt: TGTGCCAGTAGTAAGGAGGGGCTTCACACTGAAGCTTTCTTT

d_gene: TRBD1
j_gene: TRBJ1-2
v_gene: TRBV14
abundance: -
CDR3aa: CASSHLPGQGSYGYTF
CDR3nt: TGTGCCAGCAGCCACCTTCCGGGACAGGGGAGCTATGGCTACACCTTC

d_gene: -
j_gene: TRBJ1-3
v_gene: TRBV29-1
abundance: -
CDR3aa: CSVSPRSSGNTIYF
CDR3nt: TGCAGCGTCTCCCCGAGGAGCTCTGGAAACACCATATATTTT

d_gene: TRBD1
j_gene: TRBJ1-2
v_gene: TRBV5-4
abundance: -
CDR3aa: CASSQIPGQAVNYGYTF
CDR3nt: TGTGCCAGCAGCCAAATCCCGGGACAGGCAGTGAACTATGGCTACACCTTC

d_gene: TRBD1
j_gene: TRBJ2-3
v_gene: TRBV6-2/TRBV6-3
abundance: -
CDR3aa: CASSYSNRDSRFLTDTQYF
CDR3nt: TGTGCCAGCAGTTACTCTAACCGGGACAGCCGGTTCCTCACAGATACGCAGTATTTT

d_gene: -
j_gene: TRBJ2-7
v_gene: TRBV10-1
abundance: few
CDR3aa: CASSAKTGSHEQYF
CDR3nt: TGCGCCAGCAGTGCTAAGACAGGATCTCATGAGCAGTACTTC

d_gene: TRBD1
j_gene: TRBJ1-2
v_gene: TRBV6-5
abundance: -
CDR3aa: CASSSGTGTLNYGYTF
CDR3nt: TGTGCCAGCAGTTCCGGGACAGGAACTCTTAACTATGGCTACACCTTC

d_gene: -
j_gene: TRBJ1-2
v_gene: TRBV6-5
abundance: -
CDR3aa: CASKESGLHGYTF
CDR3nt: TGTGCTAGCAAGGAGAGCGGCCTCCATGGCTACACCTTC

d_gene: TRBD1
j_gene: TRBJ2-2
v_gene: TRBV5-1
abundance: -
CDR3aa: CASSQAGTGAIGELFF
CDR3nt: TGCGCCAGCAGTCAAGCCGGGACAGGGGCAATCGGGGAGCTGTTTTTT

d_gene: -
j_gene: TRBJ2-5
v_gene: TRBV3-1/TRBV3-2
abundance: once
CDR3aa: CASTVLKTQYF
CDR3nt: TGTGCCAGCACGGTCTTAAAGACCCAGTACTTC

d_gene: TRBD1
j_gene: TRBJ1-2
v_gene: TRBV28
abundance: -
CDR3aa: CASSWDRGGYTF
CDR3nt: TGTGCCAGCAGCTGGGACAGGGGTGGCTACACCTTC

d_gene: TRBD1
j_gene: TRBJ1-6
v_gene: TRBV19
abundance: once
CDR3aa: CASSRTGGQGNVSPLHF
CDR3nt: TGTGCCAGTAGCAGGACGGGGGGACAGGGGAATGTATCACCCCTCCACTTT

d_gene: -
j_gene: TRBJ1-3
v_gene: TRBV7-2
abundance: -
CDR3aa: CASSPGISGNTIYF
CDR3nt: TGTGCCAGCAGCCCGGGGATCTCTGGAAACACCATATATTTT

d_gene: -
j_gene: TRBJ1-3
v_gene: TRBV12-3/TRBV12-4
abundance: few
CDR3aa: CASMRNTIYF
CDR3nt: TGTGCCAGCATGAGGAACACCATATATTTT

d_gene: -
j_gene: TRBJ2-7
v_gene: TRBV10-3
abundance: -
CDR3aa: CAIKPAVVPYEQYF
CDR3nt: TGTGCCATCAAACCAGCGGTGGTTCCCTACGAGCAGTACTTC

d_gene: -
j_gene: TRBJ1-2
v_gene: TRBV10-3
abundance: -
CDR3aa: CAISPPSVREGYTF
CDR3nt: TGTGCCATCAGCCCTCCTTCCGTGAGGGAGGGCTACACCTTC

d_gene: -
j_gene: TRBJ1-5
v_gene: TRBV3-1/TRBV3-2
abundance: -
CDR3aa: CASSQVGGGNQPQHF
CDR3nt: TGTGCCAGCAGCCAAGTCGGGGGAGGGAATCAGCCCCAGCATTTT

d_gene: -
j_gene: TRBJ1-1
v_gene: TRBV3-1/TRBV3-2
abundance: -
CDR3aa: CASSQVHSGGSEAFF
CDR3nt: TGTGCCAGCAGCCAAGTTCACTCCGGAGGGTCTGAAGCTTTCTTT

d_gene: TRBD1
j_gene: TRBJ1-1
v_gene: TRBV19
abundance: once
CDR3aa: CASRKTGDGTEAFF
CDR3nt: TGTGCCAGTAGGAAGACAGGGGATGGAACTGAAGCTTTCTTT

d_gene: TRBD1
j_gene: TRBJ1-1
v_gene: TRBV7-8
abundance: once
CDR3aa: CASSLRLGQKSPRKMNTEAFF
CDR3nt: TGTGCCAGCAGCTTACGGTTGGGACAGAAAAGCCCCAGGAAGATGAACACTGAAGCTTTCTTT

d_gene: TRBD1
j_gene: TRBJ1-1
v_gene: TRBV6-2/TRBV6-3
abundance: -
CDR3aa: CASSRDRVNTEAFF
CDR3nt: TGTGCCAGCAGTCGGGACAGGGTAAACACTGAAGCTTTCTTT

d_gene: TRBD2
j_gene: TRBJ2-1
v_gene: TRBV7-3
abundance: -
CDR3aa: CASSLTSGIAYNEQFF
CDR3nt: TGTGCCAGCAGCTTGACTAGCGGGATAGCTTACAATGAGCAGTTCTTC

d_gene: -
j_gene: TRBJ1-2
v_gene: TRBV27
abundance: -
CDR3aa: CASTGGGGGYTF
CDR3nt: TGTGCCAGCACCGGGGGAGGGGGTGGCTACACCTTC

d_gene: -
j_gene: TRBJ2-7
v_gene: TRBV4-1
abundance: -
CDR3aa: CASSPGGKPTYEQYF
CDR3nt: TGCGCCAGCAGCCCAGGCGGGAAGCCCACCTACGAGCAGTACTTC